Listed below are T cell receptor beta chains from one sample, sequenced in a study of T cells after yellow fever vaccination. A single record per CDR3 protein comes from TCRdb applying MiXCR to the 5' RACE reads. The table has about 330,000 distinct CDR3 sequences, 6.8% seen once. Sequences were derived from PBMCs, sampled approximately 40 days after the first yellow fever vaccination. These receptors originate from a man aged 18 to 29 who received the YFV17D yellow fever vaccine. Each CDR3 is given with its conserved first and last residue. Fields, in order: V gene, clone size, J gene, D gene, CDR3 DNA, CDR3 protein. D genes are given only for firm matches. Only some rows state a clone size, as once, few, many or a class for expanded clones.

V gene: TRBV5-1
clone size: few
J gene: TRBJ1-1
D gene: .
CDR3 DNA: TGCGCCAGCAGCTGGGGAACGGATGAAGCTTTCTTT
CDR3 protein: CASSWGTDEAFF

V gene: TRBV20-1
clone size: .
J gene: TRBJ2-2
D gene: TRBD2
CDR3 DNA: TGCAGTGCTAGTGGGAGCGGGGGGGCCGGGGAGCTGTTTTTT
CDR3 protein: CSASGSGGAGELFF

V gene: TRBV7-7
clone size: few
J gene: TRBJ2-5
D gene: .
CDR3 DNA: TGTGCTAGCAGTTTAACTTACAGGGAAGAGACCCAGTACTTC
CDR3 protein: CASSLTYREETQYF

V gene: TRBV4-1
clone size: many
J gene: TRBJ1-2
D gene: .
CDR3 DNA: TGCGCCAGCAGCCAAGATCCCGGTAGCTATGGCTACACCTTC
CDR3 protein: CASSQDPGSYGYTF

V gene: TRBV11-2
clone size: .
J gene: TRBJ2-7
D gene: .
CDR3 DNA: TGTGCCAGCAGCCACCTGACCGGCGAGCAGTACTTC
CDR3 protein: CASSHLTGEQYF

V gene: TRBV7-2
clone size: .
J gene: TRBJ2-7
D gene: .
CDR3 DNA: TGTGCCAGCAGCTCCGGGTTTGACGAGCAGTACTTC
CDR3 protein: CASSSGFDEQYF

V gene: TRBV5-1
clone size: .
J gene: TRBJ2-2
D gene: .
CDR3 DNA: TGCGCCAGCAGCACACAGTTCACCGGGGAGCTGTTTTTT
CDR3 protein: CASSTQFTGELFF

V gene: TRBV20-1
clone size: many
J gene: TRBJ2-1
D gene: .
CDR3 DNA: TGCAGTGCTCGAGACAGGCATGCCTACAATGAGCAGTTCTTC
CDR3 protein: CSARDRHAYNEQFF

V gene: TRBV5-1
clone size: .
J gene: TRBJ2-1
D gene: .
CDR3 DNA: TGCGCCAGCAGCTTGGGGTGGGGGGCAACTTCCTACAATGAGCAGTTCTTC
CDR3 protein: CASSLGWGATSYNEQFF

V gene: TRBV7-3
clone size: .
J gene: TRBJ2-7
D gene: TRBD1
CDR3 DNA: TGTGCCAGCAGCCCAAACGTGGGACAGGGCTCCTACGAGCAGTACTTC
CDR3 protein: CASSPNVGQGSYEQYF

V gene: TRBV12-3/TRBV12-4
clone size: few
J gene: TRBJ2-5
D gene: .
CDR3 DNA: TGTGCCAGCAGTGTTCGGGTAGAGACCCAGTACTTC
CDR3 protein: CASSVRVETQYF

V gene: TRBV4-3
clone size: few
J gene: TRBJ1-3
D gene: .
CDR3 DNA: TGCGCCAGCAGCCAAGAGGGAGTAGGAAACACCATATATTTT
CDR3 protein: CASSQEGVGNTIYF

V gene: TRBV29-1
clone size: few
J gene: TRBJ1-1
D gene: .
CDR3 DNA: TGCAGCGTTGTCAGAAACACTGAAGCTTTCTTT
CDR3 protein: CSVVRNTEAFF

V gene: TRBV12-3/TRBV12-4
clone size: few
J gene: TRBJ2-2
D gene: .
CDR3 DNA: TGTGCCAGCAGTTTGGGGCGGTCTTACGGGGAGCTGTTTTTT
CDR3 protein: CASSLGRSYGELFF